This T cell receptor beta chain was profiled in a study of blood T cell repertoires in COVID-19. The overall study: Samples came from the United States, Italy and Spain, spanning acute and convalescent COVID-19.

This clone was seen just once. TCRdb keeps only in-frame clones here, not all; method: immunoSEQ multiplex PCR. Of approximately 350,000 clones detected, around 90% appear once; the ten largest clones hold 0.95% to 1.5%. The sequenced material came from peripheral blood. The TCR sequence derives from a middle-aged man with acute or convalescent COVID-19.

In DNA form, the CDR3 reads TGTGCCAGCAGCTCCGACCGGGACAGGGACGGTCGTGAAAAACTGTTTTTT. This codes for CASSSDRDRDGREKLFF. This chain uses TRBV13 with TRBJ1-4; TRBD1 agrees at 9 bases. CDR1 and CDR2 (germline): PRHDT, FYEKMQ (reference sequence). This CDR3 comprises 17 residues. The junction had 13 bases not matched to a gene; V was cut back by 4 bases and J by 7 bases.